Listed here is a single TCR beta chain. The antigen remains undetermined. The data were obtained in a study of blood T cells in healthy people across ages. The study, taken as a whole, reports: It was held that the diversity estimates obtained from one million T cells were underestimates.

A second PCR of 7 to 11 cycles used a sample-barcoded 5' primer and a J-beta primer mix. Every sample gave at least 3 million paired-end reads containing CDR3. Each CDR3 protein gets one entry after TCRdb re-called the 5' RACE reads with MiXCR. The table includes about 1.4 million distinct CDR3 sequences, roughly 59% detected once. V lost 4 bases, J lost 1 base, and 16 bases lay in between. Germline values: CDR1 MNHNY, CDR2 SVGAGI (reference sequence). There are 16 residues in the CDR3. The material sequenced was blood. The genes are TRBV6-6 and TRBJ2-5; D perhaps matches TRBD2 (6 bases). The sequence was collected from a man younger than 30 in good health. The CDR3 bases are TGTGCCAGCAGTTCTCCCGTTGGAGGGTTCCAAGAGACCCAGTACTTC. Its protein product is CASSSPVGGFQETQYF.